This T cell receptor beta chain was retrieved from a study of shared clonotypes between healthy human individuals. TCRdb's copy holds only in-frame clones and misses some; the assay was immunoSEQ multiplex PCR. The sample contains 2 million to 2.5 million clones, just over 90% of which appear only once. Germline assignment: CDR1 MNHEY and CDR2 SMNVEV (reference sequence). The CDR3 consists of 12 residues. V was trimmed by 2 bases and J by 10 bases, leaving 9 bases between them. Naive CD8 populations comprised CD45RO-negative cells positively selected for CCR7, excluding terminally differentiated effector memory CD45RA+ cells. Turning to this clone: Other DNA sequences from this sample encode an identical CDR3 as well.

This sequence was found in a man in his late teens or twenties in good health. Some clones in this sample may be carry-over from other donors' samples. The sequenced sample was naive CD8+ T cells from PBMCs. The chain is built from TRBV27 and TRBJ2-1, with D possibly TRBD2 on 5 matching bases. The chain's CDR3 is CASSLGGGEQFF. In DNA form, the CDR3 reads TGTGCCAGCAGTTTAGGAGGAGGAGAGCAGTTCTTC.